Each of the 30 T cell receptor beta chains below was sequenced from the same sample in a study of T cells in Graves' hyperthyroidism and ophthalmopathy (dated by TCRdb to about 2019). Library method: multiplex PCR. Sequenced using an Illumina HiSeq 2000. TCR beta CDR3 regions were amplified from RNA transcripts. For the first round of RT-PCR on the TCR CDR3, the HTBI primer set was used together with the Qiagen OneStep RT-PCR kit. TCRdb applied fastp at Q25 and MiXCR to the public reads, then kept only in-frame beta chains. One record per CDR3 amino acid sequence lists the most common genes and DNA. In this sample the table shows around 200,000 distinct CDR3 sequences, about 18% of which occur a single time. The ten most abundant clones make up about two fifths of the sample. The material sequenced was blood. The source is a middle-aged man with Graves' hyperthyroidism.

This clonotype was counted many times. This chain uses TRBV7-2 with TRBJ1-5; D unclear. The CDR3 has 14 amino acids. The germline CDR1 and CDR2 sequences are SGHTA and FQGNSA. V was clipped by 1 base and J by 1 base, with 5 bases between them. CDR3 sequence reads: CASSLGRSNQPQHF. In nucleotides, the CDR3 is TGTGCCAGCAGCTTAGGCCGGAGCAATCAGCCCCAGCATTTT.

This clonotype was observed many times. J is TRBJ2-2 and V is TRBV30; D gene unclear. V was pared by 0 bases and J by 6 bases, with 8 bases between. The CDR3 is made up of 13 amino acids. Germline V CDR1 and CDR2: GTSNPN, SVGIG (reference sequence). The CDR3 reads CAWSVTPPGELFF. CDR3 DNA sequence: TGTGCCTGGAGTGTAACACCTCCCGGGGAGCTGTTTTTT. Filled out from reference TRBV30 and TRBJ2-2, the complete variable domain reads SQTIHQWPATLVQPVGSPLSLECTVEGTSNPNLYWYRQAAGRGLQLLFYSVGIGQISSEVPQNLSASRPQDRQFILSSKKLLLSDSGFYLCAWSVTPPGELFFGEGSRLTVL.

Worth noting for this clonotype: Compared with germline, one end of the junction differs, possibly owing to a read error. V usage is TRBV27 and J usage is TRBJ2-3; TRBD1 might be the D (5 bases). The CDR3 is made up of 16 amino acids. The V gene's germline CDR1 is MNHEY and CDR2 SMNVEV (reference sequence). CDR3 DNA: TGTGCCAGCAGTATCCGAGGCAGGGTCATCATAGATGCGCAGTATTTT. Translated, it gives CASSIRGRVIIDAQYF.

With regard to this clonotype: This may come from a read error, since a much larger clone is one base off. V usage is TRBV20-1 and J usage is TRBJ2-4; maybe TRBD1 (6 bases). V was trimmed by 5 bases and J by 4 bases, leaving 15 bases between them. The germline CDR1 and CDR2 sequences are DFQATT and SNEGSKA (reference sequence). This CDR3 spans 14 amino acids. The CDR3 region has the DNA TGCAGTGCTCGGACAGTGCATGGGAAAAACATTCAGTACTTC. Protein product: CSARTVHGKNIQYF.

The table lists this clonotype with many counts. V gene TRBV20-1 combines with J gene TRBJ2-5; D unclear. Trimming shortened V by 2 bases and J by 6 bases, and 13 bases separated the two germline ends. The length of the CDR3 is 13 residues. The germline CDR1 and CDR2 sequences are DFQATT and SNEGSKA (reference sequence). This chain's CDR3 is CSARSEGGQTQYF. The CDR3 DNA follows: TGCAGTGCTAGAAGTGAAGGCGGCCAGACCCAGTACTTC.

This clonotype was seen a few times. The CDR3 loop is CASTKGSDSAETQYF. In DNA, the CDR3 is TGTGCCAGCACCAAAGGATCGGACTCAGCAGAGACCCAGTACTTC. The chain combines TRBV2 with TRBJ2-5, with D perhaps TRBD2 (5 bases). V was shortened by 7 bases and J by 4 bases, with 19 bases between the two germline ends. Germline lookup yields CDR1 SNHLY and CDR2 FYNNEI. The CDR3 has 15 residues.

This clonotype was seen a few times. The chain is built from TRBV5-4 and TRBJ2-1, with D possibly being TRBD2 (5 bases). Germline assignment: CDR1 SGHNT and CDR2 YYREEE (reference sequence). With 4 bases removed from V and 4 bases from J, the gap between germline ends came to 9 bases. The CDR3 has 13 amino acids. The DNA for the CDR3 is TGTGCCAGCAGCCCGGAGGCTTACAATGAGCAGTTCTTC. It yields the protein CASSPEAYNEQFF.

CDR3 protein: CASSQALTGSSYEQYF. As DNA, the CDR3 is TGTGCCAGCAGCCAAGCTTTGACAGGGAGCTCCTACGAGCAGTACTTC. V is TRBV4-2 and J is TRBJ2-7; 7 nucleotides line up with TRBD1. The CDR3 totals 16 residues. The germline gives CDR1 LGHNA, CDR2 YNFKEQ. The J segment lost 0 bases and the V segment lost 1 base, leaving 6 bases of the junction unmatched.

This rearrangement joins TRBV19 to TRBJ2-7; D remains unclear. V lost 3 bases and J 5 bases, leaving 11 bases between the germline ends. This CDR3 is built from 13 residues. Per germline, CDR1 LNHDA and CDR2 SQIVND (reference sequence). This CDR3 is CASSIIPQDEQYF. The CDR3 region has the DNA TGTGCCAGTAGTATTATACCCCAAGACGAGCAGTACTTC.

CDR3 bases: TGTGCCAGCGGGGGAAGCTCCTACAATGAGCAGTTCTTC. This sequence encodes CASGGSSYNEQFF. The rearrangement uses TRBV27 and TRBJ2-1; D possibly uses TRBD1 or TRBD2 (5 bases each). CDR3 size: 13 residues. Germline CDR1 and CDR2: MNHEY and SMNVEV (reference sequence). The germline V and J ends were trimmed by 8 bases and 0 bases, with 8 bases remaining between them.

Only a few counts were recorded for this clonotype. The V and J genes are TRBV6-6 and TRBJ2-1, with 7 bases fitting TRBD2. Germline lookup yields CDR1 MNHNY and CDR2 SVGAGI (reference sequence). J was trimmed by 3 bases and V by 2 bases; bases with no gene match: 1. This CDR3 spans 14 amino acids. In DNA form, the CDR3 reads TGTGCCAGCAGTTACGGGACTAACTACAATGAGCAGTTCTTC. As protein: CASSYGTNYNEQFF.

There are a few counts of this clonotype. The rearrangement links TRBV14 to TRBJ2-5; no reliable D call. Trimming removed 3 bases from V and 1 base from J, with 9 bases in between. CDR3 length: 14 amino acids. Germline CDR1 is SGHDN and CDR2 is FVKESK. CDR3 sequence reads: CASSQRQFQETQYF. Written as DNA, the CDR3 is TGTGCCAGCAGCCAGAGGCAGTTCCAAGAGACCCAGTACTTC.

As to this clonotype: A much bigger clone sits one base away, suggesting this may be a read error. The CDR3 sequence is CATSDNGTYEQYF. The CDR3 coding sequence is TGTGCCACCAGTGATAACGGCACCTACGAGCAGTACTTC. The chain recombines TRBV24-1 with TRBJ2-7; D remains unclear. Looked up from germline, CDR1 is KGHDR and CDR2 is SFDVKD. This CDR3 comprises 13 residues. Deletions cut 3 bases from V and 2 bases from J, with 7 bases between.

This clonotype came up many times. This sequence joins TRBV19 and TRBJ1-5, with D hard to call. V was cut by 10 bases and J by 0 bases, with 13 bases left in between. Per the germline V gene, CDR1 is LNHDA and CDR2 is SQIVND (reference sequence). This CDR3 has 14 amino acids. In DNA, the CDR3 is TGTGCCACCTCGGAGGGTTATAGCAATCAGCCCCAGCATTTT. The encoded protein is CATSEGYSNQPQHF.

The chain couples TRBV5-1 to TRBJ2-3, with 7 positions matching TRBD1. V shed 4 bases and J 0 bases; nucleotides not matched to a gene: 8. The CDR3 extends over 16 amino acids. Germline CDR1 SGHRS, CDR2 YFSETQ. For the CDR3, the DNA is TGCGCCAGCAGCGCCCTGAGGGGGCCCAGCACAGATACGCAGTATTTT. Its translation: CASSALRGPSTDTQYF.

This clonotype was counted at least ten times. The rearrangement uses TRBV7-8 and TRBJ2-7; D perhaps matches TRBD1 (7 bases). The ends were cut back, 0 bases at V and 0 bases at J, with 12 bases in the middle. CDR3 length: 16 residues. Germline V lookup: CDR1 SGHVS, CDR2 FQNEAQ. The CDR3 region is CASSLARQGLSYEQYF. The CDR3 DNA is TGTGCCAGCAGCTTAGCGCGACAGGGACTCTCCTACGAGCAGTACTTC.

This clonotype was observed at least ten times. The rearrangement joins TRBV7-2 to TRBJ1-4, with 7 nucleotides matching TRBD1. This CDR3 has 15 residues. V was pared by 5 bases and J by 8 bases, with 11 bases of the junction left unmatched. The germline V gene has CDR1 SGHTA and CDR2 FQGNSA. The CDR3 region is CASSVSTGRLEKLFF. CDR3 bases: TGTGCCAGCAGCGTATCGACAGGGCGGTTAGAAAAACTGTTTTTT.

The rearrangement links TRBV10-3 to TRBJ2-3; D not resolved. With 0 bases removed from V and 1 base from J, the gap between germline ends came to 8 bases. The CDR3 is 15 amino acids. From germline, CDR1 is ENHRY and CDR2 SYGVKD. CDR3 residues: CAISESNVRTDTQYF. The CDR3 DNA follows: TGTGCCATCAGTGAGTCGAACGTGCGCACAGATACGCAGTATTTT.

This clonotype was detected many times. The genes are TRBV28 and TRBJ1-5; no clear D. The CDR3 totals 16 residues. V was cut by 11 bases and J by 2 bases, with 22 bases left in between. Germline V gene sequence: CDR1 MDHEN, CDR2 SYDVKM. This CDR3 reads CASLGWPGIGNQPQHF. As DNA, the CDR3 is TGTGCCTCTCTGGGGTGGCCGGGCATCGGCAATCAGCCCCAGCATTTT. Combining the CDR3 with reference TRBV28 and TRBJ1-5 gives the whole variable domain DVKVTQSSRYLVKRTGEKVFLECVQDMDHENMFWYRQDPGLGLRLIYFSYDVKMKEKGDIPEGYSVSREKKERFSLILESASTNQTSMYLCASLGWPGIGNQPQHFGDGTRLSIL.

This clonotype has ten or more counts. J is TRBJ2-7 and V is TRBV5-1; D is perhaps TRBD2 (5 bases). The CDR3 is 14 amino acids. Trimming pared 4 bases from V and 3 bases from J, leaving 14 bases between. CDR1 is SGHRS and CDR2 is YFSETQ in the germline V gene. The CDR3 region is CASSTAARDYEQYF. In DNA form, the CDR3 reads TGCGCCAGCAGCACCGCCGCCCGGGACTACGAGCAGTACTTC.

This clonotype was counted at least ten times. The CDR3 bases are TGTGCCAGCAGCCCGGACGAGATACAGAGACGGTTTGCGGGGTTGTACAATGAGCAGTTCTTC. Its protein is CASSPDEIQRRFAGLYNEQFF. The chain links TRBV3-1 to TRBJ2-1, with D perhaps matching TRBD2 (6 bases). Trimming shortened V by 4 bases and J by 4 bases, and 32 bases separated the two germline ends. The CDR3 contains 21 residues. Germline V gene sequence: CDR1 LGHDT, CDR2 YNNKEL (reference sequence).

The chain employs TRBV4-2 and TRBJ2-3; 7 positions agree with TRBD2. Germline CDR1 LGHNA, CDR2 YNFKEQ. V lost 3 bases, J lost 4 bases, and 4 bases stayed unmatched. This CDR3 is built from 14 residues. CDR3 nucleotides: TGTGCCAGCAGCCACGGACTAGTGGCAGATACGCAGTATTTT. This encodes CASSHGLVADTQYF.

The sample holds many counts of this clonotype. The rearrangement joins TRBV30 to TRBJ2-1; TRBD2 matches 10 bases. Germline CDR1 is GTSNPN and CDR2 is SVGIG (reference sequence). The CDR3 loop spans 14 amino acids. With 3 bases clipped from V and 10 bases from J, the junction kept 9 bases outside the gene matches. The CDR3, as DNA: TGTGCCTGGAGGAAGCAAGCGGGGGGGCAGGAGCAGTTCTTC. Residues: CAWRKQAGGQEQFF.

This clonotype appeared many times. The chain employs TRBV6-5 and TRBJ1-1; the D gene is possibly TRBD1 (5 bases). This CDR3 spans 16 amino acids. V was cut by 2 bases and J by 10 bases, with 23 bases left in between. CDR1 and CDR2 (germline): MNHEY, SVGAGI. This CDR3 is CASSYIRGAVSSGAFF. As DNA, the CDR3 is TGTGCCAGCAGTTACATTAGGGGTGCGGTTTCATCGGGAGCTTTCTTT.

This chain links TRBV7-6 with TRBJ1-1, with D perhaps TRBD1 (5 bases). The CDR3 is made up of 14 amino acids. Trimming cost V 1 base and J 6 bases, with 12 bases left between them. In germline, CDR1 is SGHVS, CDR2 FNYEAQ. The CDR3 nucleotides read TGTGCCAGCAGCTTAGGGGGCAGGGAGTCTGAAGCTTTCTTT. Its protein is CASSLGGRESEAFF.

This clonotype has at least ten counts. The chain uses TRBV5-1 and TRBJ2-2; D might be TRBD1 (6 bases). With 0 bases removed from V and 6 bases from J, the gap between germline ends came to 15 bases. This CDR3 has 16 amino acids. Germline lookup yields CDR1 SGHRS and CDR2 YFSETQ. CDR3 in amino acids: CASSLAPGASAGELFF. The DNA for the CDR3 is TGCGCCAGCAGCTTGGCCCCAGGGGCTTCTGCCGGGGAGCTGTTTTTT.

V and J are TRBV28 and TRBJ2-7; 7 bases match TRBD1. Trimming at V came to 4 bases and at J to 3 bases, leaving 6 bases not matched to a gene. In germline, CDR1 is MDHEN, CDR2 SYDVKM. The CDR3 runs 14 residues. The CDR3 region is CASSSTGQNYEQYF. The CDR3 coding sequence is TGTGCCAGCAGTTCTACGGGACAGAACTACGAGCAGTACTTC.

This clonotype was recorded at least ten times. CDR3 sequence: CAASAGTPPETQYF. DNA for the CDR3: TGTGCCGCTAGCGCCGGGACTCCCCCCGAGACCCAGTACTTC. The genes are TRBV10-3 and TRBJ2-5; D may be TRBD2 (6 bases). The CDR3 spans 14 residues. Trimming removed 11 bases at V and 5 bases at J, with 21 bases between. Germline loops: CDR1 ENHRY, CDR2 SYGVKD.

This clonotype has more than one count but fewer than ten. The CDR3 DNA reads as TGTGCCAGTAGTAGCCGGACAGGGGGAGGGTCACCCCTCCACTTT. Translating it yields CASSSRTGGGSPLHF. The chain couples TRBV19 to TRBJ1-6; 10 bases agree with TRBD1. This CDR3 region has 15 residues. V was pared by 4 bases and J by 10 bases, with 7 bases of the junction left unmatched. The germline gives CDR1 LNHDA, CDR2 SQIVND (reference sequence).

There are many counts of this clonotype. The chain couples TRBV10-3 to TRBJ2-5; 8 bases are a match to TRBD2. In germline, CDR1 is ENHRY, CDR2 SYGVKD. The CDR3 spans 15 residues. J gave up 1 base and V 2 bases, and 3 bases lay outside the gene matches. In nucleotides, the CDR3 is TGTGCCATCAGTGAGAGTCGGGGGGGCCAAGAGACCCAGTACTTC. As protein: CAISESRGGQETQYF.